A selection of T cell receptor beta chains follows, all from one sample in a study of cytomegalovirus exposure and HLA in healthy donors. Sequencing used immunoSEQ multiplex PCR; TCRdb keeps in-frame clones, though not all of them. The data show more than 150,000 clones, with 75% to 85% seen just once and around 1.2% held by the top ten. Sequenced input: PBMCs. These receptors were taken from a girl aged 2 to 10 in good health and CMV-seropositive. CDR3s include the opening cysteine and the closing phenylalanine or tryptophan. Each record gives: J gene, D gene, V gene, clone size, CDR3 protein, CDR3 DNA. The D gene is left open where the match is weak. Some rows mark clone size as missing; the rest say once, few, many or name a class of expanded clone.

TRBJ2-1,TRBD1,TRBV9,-,CASTPTDRDNEQFF,TGTGCCAGCACCCCCACGGACAGGGACAATGAGCAGTTCTTC
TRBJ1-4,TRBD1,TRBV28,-,CASSKDRQWSGKLFF,TGTGCCAGCAGTAAGGACAGGCAGTGGAGTGGAAAACTGTTTTTT
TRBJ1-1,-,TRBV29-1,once,CSVGRGTGTEAFF,TGCAGCGTTGGAAGGGGCACAGGCACTGAAGCTTTCTTT
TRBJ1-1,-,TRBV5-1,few,CASSDITRPLNTEAFF,TGCGCCAGCAGCGACATCACCCGACCTCTGAACACTGAAGCTTTCTTT
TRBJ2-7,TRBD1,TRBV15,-,CATSRDRGLSYEQYF,TGTGCCACCAGTAGAGACAGGGGGCTCTCCTACGAGCAGTACTTC
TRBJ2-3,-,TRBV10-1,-,CASSEGLGDTQYF,TGCGCCAGCAGTGAGGGACTTGGAGATACGCAGTATTTT
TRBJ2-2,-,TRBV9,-,CASSPLGGAGELFF,TGTGCCAGCAGCCCCCTGGGCGGGGCCGGGGAGCTGTTTTTT
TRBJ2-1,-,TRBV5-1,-,CASRGQSSSYNEQFF,TGCGCCAGCAGAGGACAGTCAAGCTCCTACAATGAGCAGTTCTTC
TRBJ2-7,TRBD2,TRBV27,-,CASSLGLAGPYGQYF,TGTGCCAGCAGCCTGGGACTAGCGGGGCCCTACGGGCAGTACTTC
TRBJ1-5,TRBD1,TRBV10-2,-,CASSTGQANQPQHF,TGCGCCAGCAGCACCGGACAGGCAAATCAGCCCCAGCATTTT
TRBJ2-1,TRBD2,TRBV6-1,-,CAADRTSGYGEQFF,TGTGCCGCGGATAGGACTAGCGGGTATGGTGAGCAGTTCTTC
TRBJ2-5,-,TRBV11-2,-,CASSLEGGQETQYF,TGTGCCAGCAGCTTAGAGGGGGGCCAAGAGACCCAGTACTTC
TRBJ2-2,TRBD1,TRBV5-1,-,CASSYRGSNTGELFF,TGCGCCAGCAGTTACAGGGGTAGTAACACCGGGGAGCTGTTTTTT
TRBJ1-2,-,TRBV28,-,CASSFWTAYGYTF,TGTGCCAGCAGTTTCTGGACAGCCTATGGCTACACCTTC
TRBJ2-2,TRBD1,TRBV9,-,CASSGPGQGDTGELFF,TGTGCCAGCAGCGGCCCGGGACAGGGGGACACCGGGGAGCTGTTTTTT
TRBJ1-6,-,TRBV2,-,CASKEGGGYSPLHF,TGTGCCAGCAAAGAGGGTGGGGGGTATTCACCCCTCCACTTT
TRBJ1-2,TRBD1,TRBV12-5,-,CASDSQPGTGYGYTF,TGTGCTAGTGACTCCCAACCCGGGACAGGCTATGGCTACACCTTC
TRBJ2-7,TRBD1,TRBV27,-,CASSLLGTGVHEQYF,TGTGCCAGCAGTTTATTGGGGACAGGGGTCCACGAGCAGTACTTC
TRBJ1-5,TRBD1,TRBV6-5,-,CASSQQGLSNQPQHF,TGTGCCAGCAGTCAACAGGGGTTGAGTAATCAGCCCCAGCATTTT
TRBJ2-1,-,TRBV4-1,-,CASSQDWQSGRDAEQFF,TGCGCCAGCAGCCAAGATTGGCAAAGCGGACGCGATGCTGAGCAGTTCTTC
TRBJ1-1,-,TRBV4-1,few,CASSQDSLNTEAFF,TGCGCCAGCAGCCAGGACAGCCTGAACACTGAAGCTTTCTTT
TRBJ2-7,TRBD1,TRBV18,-,CASSPRTGSSYEQYF,TGTGCCAGCTCACCTAGGACAGGGAGCTCCTACGAGCAGTACTTC
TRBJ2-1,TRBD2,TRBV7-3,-,CASSFRGTSYGEQFF,TGTGCCAGCAGCTTCCGAGGGACTAGCTACGGTGAGCAGTTCTTC
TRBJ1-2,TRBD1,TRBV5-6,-,CASSLTGGGYTF,TGTGCCAGCAGCCTGACAGGGGGTGGCTACACCTTC
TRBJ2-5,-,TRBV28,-,CASSSPGGAETQYF,TGTGCCAGCAGCTCTCCCGGCGGGGCAGAGACCCAGTACTTC